This passage covers 10 T cell receptor beta chains from one sample sequenced in a study of cytotoxic CD8 clonotypes in ibrutinib-treated CLL. Assay used: immunoSEQ multiplex PCR; TCRdb lists only in-frame clones, some missing. The repertoire holds roughly 150,000 clones, around 76% seen once, with about 5% in the top ten. The sequencing used PBMCs, collected after 24 months of ibrutinib treatment. These TCRs come from a human donor with chronic lymphocytic leukemia.

V gene TRBV19 combines with J gene TRBJ2-4; D perhaps matches TRBD2 (6 bases). This CDR3 has 13 residues. The V gene lost 3 bases and the J gene lost 12 bases, with 15 bases spanning the gap. Looked up from germline, CDR1 is LNHDA and CDR2 is SQIVND (reference sequence). DNA of the CDR3: TGTGCCAGTAGTATTTCGGCGGGACCCCGTCAGTACTTC. It codes for CASSISAGPRQYF.

The V gene is TRBV5-6, the J gene TRBJ1-6, with no clear D. The CDR3 consists of 16 residues. Germline V gene data show CDR1 as SGHDT and CDR2 as YYEEEE. V lost 4 bases to trimming and J lost 9 bases, with 20 bases between them. This CDR3 is CASSPTGLGSGSPLHF. Here the CDR3 DNA reads TGTGCCAGCAGCCCAACGGGTTTGGGGTCTGGTTCACCCCTCCACTTT.

V is TRBV7-6 and J is TRBJ2-3, with D hard to call. The CDR3 is made up of 15 amino acids. Germline V lookup: CDR1 SGHVS, CDR2 FNYEAQ. V was pared by 4 bases and J by 6 bases, with 17 bases between. CDR3 nucleotide sequence: TGTGCCAGCAGCTCCATGCCACGCCGCCCGGATACGCAGTATTTT. Translation gives CASSSMPRRPDTQYF.

V gene TRBV10-3 combines with J gene TRBJ2-7; no firm D call. The V and J ends lost 5 bases and 0 bases respectively, with 11 bases between them. Germline V gene sequence: CDR1 ENHRY, CDR2 SYGVKD. This CDR3 is 14 amino acids long. This chain's CDR3 is CAISQDRRSYEQYF. The CDR3 DNA sequence: TGTGCCATCAGTCAGGACCGCCGCTCCTACGAGCAGTACTTC.

This rearrangement joins TRBV20-1 to TRBJ1-2; no definite D call. CDR1 and CDR2 from the germline V gene are DFQATT and SNEGSKA (reference sequence). CDR3 length equals 11 residues. V lost 6 bases, J lost 2 bases, and 7 bases lay in between. The CDR3 nucleotides are TGCAGTGCCCCGGACAACTATGGCTACACCTTC. Protein product: CSAPDNYGYTF.

The chain carries TRBV5-6 and TRBJ2-3, with TRBD1 matching over 10 bases. With 1 base clipped from V and 4 bases from J, the junction kept 6 bases outside the gene matches. The germline CDR1 and CDR2 sequences are SGHDT and YYEEEE. This CDR3 comprises 16 residues. The CDR3 DNA reads TGTGCCAGCAGCTTGCCGGGACAGGGGATGGCAGATACGCAGTATTTT. Its protein product is CASSLPGQGMADTQYF.

The sample holds a few counts of this clone. The rearrangement uses TRBV4-3 and TRBJ2-3, with 10 bases identical to TRBD2. The CDR3 has 16 residues. The germline gives CDR1 LGHNA, CDR2 YSLEER. Trimming took 0 bases from V and 4 from J; bases not matched to a gene: 4. CDR3 loop: CASSQEGTSVPDTQYF. The CDR3 DNA follows: TGCGCCAGCAGCCAAGAAGGGACTAGCGTCCCAGATACGCAGTATTTT.

J is TRBJ2-2 and V is TRBV5-4, with 8 nucleotides matching TRBD2. With 3 bases clipped from V and 0 bases from J, the junction kept 7 bases outside the gene matches. Germline V gene lookup returns CDR1 SGHNT and CDR2 YYREEE (reference sequence). This CDR3 is built from 17 residues. The CDR3 protein is CASSSDRLAPNTGELFF. In nucleotides, the CDR3 is TGTGCCAGCAGCTCGGACCGACTAGCGCCGAACACCGGGGAGCTGTTTTTT.

The chain employs TRBV4-3 and TRBJ2-1; TRBD2 aligns across 8 bases. The CDR3 consists of 13 residues. From germline, CDR1 is LGHNA and CDR2 YSLEER. The trim removed 1 base at V and 9 bases at J, leaving 2 bases unmatched. Here the CDR3 DNA reads TGCGCCAGCAGCCAAGCCGGGAGGGGTGAGCAGTTCTTC. Its translation is CASSQAGRGEQFF.

The CDR3 protein is CASSPRVDTQYF. In nucleotides, the CDR3 is TGTGCCAGCAGCCCCCGGGTAGATACGCAGTATTTT. The rearrangement joins TRBV7-2 to TRBJ2-3; D remains unclear. The V end lost 5 bases, the J end lost 5 bases, and 8 bases lay between the germline ends. CDR3 size: 12 residues. Germline V CDR1 and CDR2: SGHTA, FQGNSA.